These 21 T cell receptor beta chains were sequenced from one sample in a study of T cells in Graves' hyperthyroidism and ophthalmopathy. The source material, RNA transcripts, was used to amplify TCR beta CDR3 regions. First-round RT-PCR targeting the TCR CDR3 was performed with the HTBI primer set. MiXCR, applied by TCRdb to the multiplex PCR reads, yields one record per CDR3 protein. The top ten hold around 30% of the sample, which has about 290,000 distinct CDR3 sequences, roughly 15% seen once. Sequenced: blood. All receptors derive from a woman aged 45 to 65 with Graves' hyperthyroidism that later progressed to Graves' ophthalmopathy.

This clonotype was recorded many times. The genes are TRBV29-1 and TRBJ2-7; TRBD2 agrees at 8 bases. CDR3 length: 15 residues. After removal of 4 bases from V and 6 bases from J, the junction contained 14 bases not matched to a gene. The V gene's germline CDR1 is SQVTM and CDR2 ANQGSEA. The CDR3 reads CSVVDLGAGGAEQYF. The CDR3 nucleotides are TGCAGCGTTGTCGACCTCGGCGCGGGAGGTGCCGAGCAGTACTTC.

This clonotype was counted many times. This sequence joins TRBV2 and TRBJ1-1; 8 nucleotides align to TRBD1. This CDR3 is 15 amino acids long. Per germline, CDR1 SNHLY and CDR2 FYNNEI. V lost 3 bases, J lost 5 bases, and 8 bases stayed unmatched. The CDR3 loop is CASSESGGGGTEAFF. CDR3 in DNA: TGTGCCAGCAGTGAGTCAGGGGGCGGGGGGACTGAAGCTTTCTTT.

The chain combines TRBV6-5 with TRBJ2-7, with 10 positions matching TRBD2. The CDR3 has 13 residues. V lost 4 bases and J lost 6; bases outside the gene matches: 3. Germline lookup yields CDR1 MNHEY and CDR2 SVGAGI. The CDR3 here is CASSWGLASEQYF. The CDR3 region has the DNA TGTGCCAGCAGTTGGGGACTAGCGAGCGAGCAGTACTTC.

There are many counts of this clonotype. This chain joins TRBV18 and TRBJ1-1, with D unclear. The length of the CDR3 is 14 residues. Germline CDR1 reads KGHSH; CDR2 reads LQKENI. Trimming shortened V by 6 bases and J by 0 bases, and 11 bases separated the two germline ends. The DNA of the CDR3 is TGTGCCAGCTCGGCGGGGATCGTGAACACTGAAGCTTTCTTT. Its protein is CASSAGIVNTEAFF.

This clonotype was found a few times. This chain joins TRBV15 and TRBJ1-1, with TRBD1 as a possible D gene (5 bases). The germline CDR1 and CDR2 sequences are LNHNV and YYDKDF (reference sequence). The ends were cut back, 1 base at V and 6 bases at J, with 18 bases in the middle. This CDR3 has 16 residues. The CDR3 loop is CATSRATTGPRAEAFF. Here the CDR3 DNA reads TGTGCCACCAGCAGAGCCACAACAGGACCCCGGGCTGAAGCTTTCTTT.

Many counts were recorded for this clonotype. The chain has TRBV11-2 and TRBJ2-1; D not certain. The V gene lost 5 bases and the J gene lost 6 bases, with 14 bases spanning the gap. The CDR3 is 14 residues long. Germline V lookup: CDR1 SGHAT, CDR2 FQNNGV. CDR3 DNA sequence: TGTGCCAGCAGCCCTCGGAGAGAAGGCAATGAGCAGTTCTTC. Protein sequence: CASSPRREGNEQFF.

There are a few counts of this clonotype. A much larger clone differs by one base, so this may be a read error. The CDR3 is CASSELRIKDNEKLFF. DNA for the CDR3: TGTGCCAGCAGTGAACTCAGGATTAAGGATAATGAAAAACTGTTTTTT. This rearrangement joins TRBV2 to TRBJ1-4, with D unclear. Germline lookup yields CDR1 SNHLY and CDR2 FYNNEI. The V end lost 2 bases, the J end lost 4 bases, and 14 bases lay between the germline ends. This CDR3 is 16 amino acids long. Full variable domain (remainder filled in from reference TRBV2 and TRBJ1-4): EPEVTQTPSHQVTQMGQEVILRCVPISNHLYFYWYRQILGQKVEFLVSFYNNEISEKSEIFDDQFSVERPDGSNFTLKIRSTKLEDSAMYFCASSELRIKDNEKLFFGSGTQLSVL.

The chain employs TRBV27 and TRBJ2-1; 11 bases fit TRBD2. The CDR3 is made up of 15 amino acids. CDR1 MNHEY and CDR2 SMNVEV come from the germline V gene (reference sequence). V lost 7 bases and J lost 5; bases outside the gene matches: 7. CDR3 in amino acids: CASTLGTSGNNEQFF. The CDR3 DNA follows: TGTGCCAGCACCCTAGGGACTAGCGGAAACAATGAGCAGTTCTTC.

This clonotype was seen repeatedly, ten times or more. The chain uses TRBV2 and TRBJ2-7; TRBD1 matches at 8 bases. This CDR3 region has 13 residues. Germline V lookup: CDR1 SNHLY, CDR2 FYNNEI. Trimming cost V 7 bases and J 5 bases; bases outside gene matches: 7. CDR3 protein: CASIGQGWDEQYF. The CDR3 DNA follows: TGTGCCAGCATCGGACAGGGTTGGGACGAGCAGTACTTC.

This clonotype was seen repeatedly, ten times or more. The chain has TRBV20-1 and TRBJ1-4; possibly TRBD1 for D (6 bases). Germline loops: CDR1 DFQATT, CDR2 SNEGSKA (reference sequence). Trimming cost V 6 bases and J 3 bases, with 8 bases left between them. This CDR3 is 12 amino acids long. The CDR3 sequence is CSAQGPNEKLFF. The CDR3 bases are TGCAGTGCGCAGGGGCCTAATGAAAAACTGTTTTTT.

The CDR3 DNA reads as TGTGCCAGCAGCCAGCCCCAGGGTTTATCTGGAAACACCATATATTTT. This translates into CASSQPQGLSGNTIYF. This chain joins TRBV3-1 and TRBJ1-3; weak D call: TRBD1 (5 bases). This CDR3 spans 16 amino acids. V dropped 3 bases and J dropped 1 base, with 13 bases sitting between them. Germline CDR1 LGHDT, CDR2 YNNKEL (reference sequence). The full variable domain, completed using reference TRBV3-1 and TRBJ1-3, is DTAVSQTPKYLVTQMGNDKSIKCEQNLGHDTMYWYKQDSKKFLKIMFSYNNKELIINETVPNRFSPKSPDKAHLNLHINSLELGDSAVYFCASSQPQGLSGNTIYFGEGSWLTVV.

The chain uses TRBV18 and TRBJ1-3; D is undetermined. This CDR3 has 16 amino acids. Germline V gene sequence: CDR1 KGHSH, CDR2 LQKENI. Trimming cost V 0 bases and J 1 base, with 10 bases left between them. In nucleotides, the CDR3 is TGTGCCAGCTCACCACCGGGTTGGAGATCTGGAAACACCATATATTTT. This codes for CASSPPGWRSGNTIYF.

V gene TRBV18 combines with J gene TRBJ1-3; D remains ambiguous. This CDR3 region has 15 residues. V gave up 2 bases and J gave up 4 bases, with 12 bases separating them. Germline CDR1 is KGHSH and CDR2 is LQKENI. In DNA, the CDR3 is TGTGCCAGCTCACCAGGGTTCAGAGGAGGAAACACCATATATTTT. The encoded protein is CASSPGFRGGNTIYF.

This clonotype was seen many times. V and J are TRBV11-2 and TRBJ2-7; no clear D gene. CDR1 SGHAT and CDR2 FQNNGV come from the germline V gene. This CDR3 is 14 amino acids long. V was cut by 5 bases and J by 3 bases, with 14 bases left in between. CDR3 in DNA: TGTGCCAGCAGCCCCATAAAAAACTTCTACGAGCAGTACTTC. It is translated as CASSPIKNFYEQYF.

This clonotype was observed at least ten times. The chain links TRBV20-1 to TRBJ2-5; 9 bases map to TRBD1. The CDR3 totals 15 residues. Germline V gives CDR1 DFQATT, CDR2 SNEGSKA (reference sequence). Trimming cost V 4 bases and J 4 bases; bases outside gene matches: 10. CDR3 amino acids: CSANKGQGFRETQYF. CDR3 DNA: TGCAGTGCTAACAAGGGACAGGGTTTTAGAGAGACCCAGTACTTC.

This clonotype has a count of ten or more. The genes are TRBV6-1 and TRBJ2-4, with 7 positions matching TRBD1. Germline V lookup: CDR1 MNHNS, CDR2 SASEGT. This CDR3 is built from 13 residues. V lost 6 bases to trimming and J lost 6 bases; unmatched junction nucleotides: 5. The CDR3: CASRRGLRNIQYF. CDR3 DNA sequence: TGTGCCAGCAGAAGGGGGCTGAGAAACATTCAGTACTTC.

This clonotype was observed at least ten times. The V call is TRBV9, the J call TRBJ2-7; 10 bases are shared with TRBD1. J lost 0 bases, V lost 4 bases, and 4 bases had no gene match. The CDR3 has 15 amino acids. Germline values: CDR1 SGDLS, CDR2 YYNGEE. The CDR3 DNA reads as TGTGCCAGCAGCCGACAGGGGGCTGGCTCCTACGAGCAGTACTTC. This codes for CASSRQGAGSYEQYF.

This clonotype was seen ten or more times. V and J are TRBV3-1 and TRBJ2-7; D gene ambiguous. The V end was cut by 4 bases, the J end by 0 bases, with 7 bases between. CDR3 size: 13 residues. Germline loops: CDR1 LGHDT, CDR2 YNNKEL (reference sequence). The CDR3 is CASSRGSSYEQYF. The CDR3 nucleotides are TGTGCCAGCAGCCGCGGCTCCTCCTACGAGCAGTACTTC.

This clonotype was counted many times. For the CDR3, the DNA is TGTGCCACTGAGGCGGGGGAGGGAGGCAATGAGCAGTTCTTC. Translation: CATEAGEGGNEQFF. The V call is TRBV15, the J call TRBJ2-1; 7 nucleotides line up with TRBD2. The CDR3 length is 14 residues. Per the germline V gene, CDR1 is LNHNV and CDR2 is YYDKDF (reference sequence). J gave up 6 bases and V 9 bases, and 11 bases lay outside the gene matches.

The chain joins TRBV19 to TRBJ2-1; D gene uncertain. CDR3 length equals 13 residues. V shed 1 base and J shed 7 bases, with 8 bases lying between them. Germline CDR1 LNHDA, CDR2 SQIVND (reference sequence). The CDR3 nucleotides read TGTGCCAGTAGTATAGCGGTCTCGAATGAGCAGTTCTTC. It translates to CASSIAVSNEQFF.

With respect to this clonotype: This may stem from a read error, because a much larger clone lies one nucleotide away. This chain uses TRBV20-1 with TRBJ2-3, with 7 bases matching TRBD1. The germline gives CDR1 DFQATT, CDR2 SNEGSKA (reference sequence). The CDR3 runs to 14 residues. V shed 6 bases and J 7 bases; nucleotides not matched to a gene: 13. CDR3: CSAPMGQTTYTQYF. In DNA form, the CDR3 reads TGCAGTGCCCCAATGGGACAGACCACCTATACGCAGTATTTT.